These 2 T cell receptor beta chains were all obtained from the same sample, sequenced in a study of vaccination effects on CD4 cells after COVID-19. CD4+ T cell isolation took place after approximately 11 days of culture. The participants, recipients of two vaccine doses, got either BNT162b2 or mRNA-1273. These TCRs are of unknown antigen specificity. This table comes from immunoSEQ multiplex PCR, and its TCRdb copy is limited to in-frame clones, with some not included. This table holds tens of thousands of clones, over 75% found once. Sample: CD4+ T cells from PBMCs cultured without peptide, taken after COVID-19 vaccination. The receptors shown here come from a human donor who received a COVID-19 vaccine.

V is TRBV11-3 and J is TRBJ2-3; weak D call: TRBD2 (6 bases). This CDR3 is built from 15 residues. Deletions cut 1 base from V and 3 bases from J, with 11 bases between. Germline V gene lookup returns CDR1 SGHNT and CDR2 YENEEA. The CDR3 DNA reads as TGTGCCAGCAGCTTAGGGGGGGACGGGACAGATACGCAGTATTTT. It is translated as CASSLGGDGTDTQYF.

The V gene is TRBV18, the J gene TRBJ2-1; 7 nucleotides align to TRBD1. The CDR3 length is 16 residues. V gave up 3 bases and J gave up 5 bases; unmatched junction bases: 10. Germline-derived CDR1 and CDR2 are KGHSH and LQKENI. For the CDR3, the DNA is TGTGCCAGCTCACCTCCAACAGGGGTCCCCAACAATGAGCAGTTCTTC. Translated, it gives CASSPPTGVPNNEQFF.